This T cell receptor beta chain was sequenced during a study of Ad26.COV2.S vaccination and SARS-CoV-2 variants. Study-level results: Possibly, TCR breadth and depth analyses underestimated total T cell responses. Reports say spike-specific CD8+ and CD4+ T cell responses covered substantial breadth after vaccination.

Notes on this clone: Its antigen is undetermined.

Libraries were prepared by immunoSEQ multiplex PCR; TCRdb keeps only in-frame clonotypes and omits some of them. This repertoire shows some 480,000 clones, roughly 87% found once; its top ten account for roughly 13%. Documented treatment: over 15 received Ad26.COV2.S at low or high dose, single or two shots; about 5 received placebo; per-sample allocation not given. Collection of samples fell on day 63 after the first vaccine or placebo injection. In the vaccine, an Ad26 vector expressed the SARS-CoV-2 spike of the Wuhan strain. The CDR3 covers 13 residues. In germline, CDR1 is GTSNPN, CDR2 SVGIG (reference sequence). The V and J ends lost 3 bases and 9 bases respectively, with 17 bases between them.

The chain employs TRBV30 and TRBJ2-5; D is possibly TRBD1 or TRBD2 (5 bases each). The sequencing here drew on peripheral blood, taken in a trial of Ad26.COV2.S vaccine versus placebo. The receptor's source is a person between 18 and 59 years old who received the Ad26.COV2.S COVID-19 vaccine or a placebo. Here the CDR3 reads CAWRRGPQGAQYF. CDR3 nucleotide sequence: TGTGCCTGGAGGCGAGGGCCCCAAGGGGCCCAGTACTTC. The full variable domain, its missing parts supplied by reference TRBV30 and TRBJ2-5, is SQTIHQWPATLVQPVGSPLSLECTVEGTSNPNLYWYRQAAGRGLQLLFYSVGIGQISSEVPQNLSASRPQDRQFILSSKKLLLSDSGFYLCAWRRGPQGAQYFGPGTRLLVL.